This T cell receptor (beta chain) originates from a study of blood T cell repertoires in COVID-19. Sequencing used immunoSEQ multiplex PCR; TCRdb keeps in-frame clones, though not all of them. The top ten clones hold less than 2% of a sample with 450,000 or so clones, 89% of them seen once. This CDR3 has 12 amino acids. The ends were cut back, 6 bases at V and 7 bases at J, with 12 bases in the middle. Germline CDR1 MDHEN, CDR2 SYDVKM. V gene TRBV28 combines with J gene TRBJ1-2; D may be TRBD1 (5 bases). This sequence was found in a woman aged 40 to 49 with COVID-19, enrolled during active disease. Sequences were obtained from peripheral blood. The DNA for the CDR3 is TGTGCCAGCAGAGGACGGGGGGGTGGCTACACCTTC. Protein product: CASRGRGGGYTF.